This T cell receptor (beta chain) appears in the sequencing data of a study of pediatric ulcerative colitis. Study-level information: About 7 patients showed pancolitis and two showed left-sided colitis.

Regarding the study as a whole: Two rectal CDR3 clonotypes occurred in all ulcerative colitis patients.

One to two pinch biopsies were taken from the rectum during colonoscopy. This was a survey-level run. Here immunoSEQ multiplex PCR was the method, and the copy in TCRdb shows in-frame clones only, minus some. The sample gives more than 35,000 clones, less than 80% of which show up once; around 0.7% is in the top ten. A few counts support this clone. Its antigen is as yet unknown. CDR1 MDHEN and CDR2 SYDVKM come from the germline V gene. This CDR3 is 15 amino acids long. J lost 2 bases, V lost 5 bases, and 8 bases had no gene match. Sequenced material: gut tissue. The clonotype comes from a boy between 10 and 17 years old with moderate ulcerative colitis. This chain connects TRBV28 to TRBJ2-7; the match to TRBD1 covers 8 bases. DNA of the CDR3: TGTGCCAGCAGTGCCAGACAGGGGCAGACCTACGAGCAGTACTTC. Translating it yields CASSARQGQTYEQYF. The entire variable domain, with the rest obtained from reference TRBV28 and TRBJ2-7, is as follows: DVKVTQSSRYLVKRTGEKVFLECVQDMDHENMFWYRQDPGLGLRLIYFSYDVKMKEKGDIPEGYSVSREKKERFSLILESASTNQTSMYLCASSARQGQTYEQYFGPGTRLTVT.